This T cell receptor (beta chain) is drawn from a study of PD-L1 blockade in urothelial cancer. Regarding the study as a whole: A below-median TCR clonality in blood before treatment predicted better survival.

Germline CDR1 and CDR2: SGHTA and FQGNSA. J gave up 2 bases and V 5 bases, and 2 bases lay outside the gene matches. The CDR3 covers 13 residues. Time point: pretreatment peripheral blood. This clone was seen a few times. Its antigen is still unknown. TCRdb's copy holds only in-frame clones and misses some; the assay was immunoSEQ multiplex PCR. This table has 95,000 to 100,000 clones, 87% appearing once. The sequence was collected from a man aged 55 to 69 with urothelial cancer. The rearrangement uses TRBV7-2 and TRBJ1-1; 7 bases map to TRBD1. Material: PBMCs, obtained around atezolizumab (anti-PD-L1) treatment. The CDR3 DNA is TGTGCCAGCAGCCGACAGGGAAACACTGAAGCTTTCTTT. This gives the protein CASSRQGNTEAFF. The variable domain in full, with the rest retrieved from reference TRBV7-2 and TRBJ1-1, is GAGVSQSPSNKVTEKGKDVELRCDPISGHTALYWYRQSLGQGLEFLIYFQGNSAPDKSGLPSDRFSAERTGGSVSTLTIQRTQQEDSAVYLCASSRQGNTEAFFGQGTRLTVV.